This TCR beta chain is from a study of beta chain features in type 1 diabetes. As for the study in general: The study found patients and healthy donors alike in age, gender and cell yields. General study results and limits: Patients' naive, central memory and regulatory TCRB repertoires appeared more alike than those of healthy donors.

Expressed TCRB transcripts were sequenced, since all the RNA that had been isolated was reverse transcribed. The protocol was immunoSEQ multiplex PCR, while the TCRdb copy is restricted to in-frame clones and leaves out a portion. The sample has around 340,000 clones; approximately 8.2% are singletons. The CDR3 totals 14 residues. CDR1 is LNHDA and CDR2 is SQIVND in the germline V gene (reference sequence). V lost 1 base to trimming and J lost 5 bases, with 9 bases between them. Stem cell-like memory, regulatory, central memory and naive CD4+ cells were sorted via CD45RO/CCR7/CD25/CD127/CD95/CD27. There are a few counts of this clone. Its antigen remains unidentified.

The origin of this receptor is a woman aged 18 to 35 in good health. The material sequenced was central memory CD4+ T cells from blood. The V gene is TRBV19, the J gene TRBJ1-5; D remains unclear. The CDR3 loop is CASSIGGSDQPQHF. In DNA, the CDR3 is TGTGCCAGTAGTATAGGAGGATCCGATCAGCCCCAGCATTTT.